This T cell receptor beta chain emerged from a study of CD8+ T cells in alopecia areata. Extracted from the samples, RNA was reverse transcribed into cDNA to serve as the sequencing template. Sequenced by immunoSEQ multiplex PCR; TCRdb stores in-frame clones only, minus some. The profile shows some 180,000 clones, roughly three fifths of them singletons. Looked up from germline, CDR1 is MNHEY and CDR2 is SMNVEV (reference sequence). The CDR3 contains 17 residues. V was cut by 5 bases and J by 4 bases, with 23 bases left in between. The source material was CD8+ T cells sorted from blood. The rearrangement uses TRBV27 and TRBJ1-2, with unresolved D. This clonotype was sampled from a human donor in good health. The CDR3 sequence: CASSPRTGLVGIYGYTF. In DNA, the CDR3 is TGTGCCAGCAGTCCCCGGACCGGGTTGGTTGGAATCTATGGCTACACCTTC.